Below, one TCR beta chain is given with its context. Germline V gene sequence: CDR1 SGHTA, CDR2 FQGTGA. The ends lost 1 base at V and 5 bases at J; junction bases unmatched: 7. CDR3 length: 15 amino acids. This entry belongs to a study of blood T cell repertoires in COVID-19. Study-wide context: The analysed material was cDNA or gDNA that came from T cells, B-cell-depleted T cells, or PBMCs.

Per the authors' pipeline: Researchers report that nucleated cell counts were estimated from reference gene primer amplification. Here immunoSEQ multiplex PCR was the method, and the copy in TCRdb shows in-frame clones only, minus some. V and J calls plus clone size are reproduced from that table; the DNA served to infer D and trimming. The profile covers under 150,000 clones, with around 85% appearing a single time and 6.5% to 9.5% taken by the ten largest. This receptor was taken from a woman in her sixties or seventies with COVID-19, enrolled during active disease. The chain links TRBV7-3 to TRBJ2-7; 8 positions agree with TRBD1. The source material was peripheral blood. In nucleotides, the CDR3 is TGTGCCAGCAGCTTAAAGGGACAGGCGACGGACGAGCAGTACTTC. Translated, it gives CASSLKGQATDEQYF.